This TCR beta chain is drawn from a study of blood T cell repertoires in COVID-19. Study at large: T cells, B-cell-depleted T cells, or PBMCs provided the cDNA or gDNA that served as material.

Repertoires were generated with immunoSEQ multiplex PCR, while TCRdb's copy carries only in-frame clones and drops some. Here the sample spans over 100,000 clones, 84% being singletons. The germline gives CDR1 SGHRS, CDR2 YFSETQ. The CDR3 consists of 16 residues. Trimming cost V 0 bases and J 6 bases; bases outside gene matches: 3. The clonotype was recovered from a woman in her forties or fifties with acute or convalescent COVID-19. The rearrangement links TRBV5-1 to TRBJ2-3, with 14 nucleotides matching TRBD2. The specimen sequenced was peripheral blood. The CDR3 reads CASSLGTSGGTDTQYF. The CDR3 region has the DNA TGCGCCAGCAGCTTGGGGACTAGCGGGGGGACGGATACGCAGTATTTT.